Below are 16 T cell receptor beta chains sequenced from a single sample in a study of T-cell memory formation after mild COVID-19. Via MiXCR, TCRdb re-called the 5' RACE reads, giving one row per CDR3 protein. The top ten hold about 5.2% of the sample, which has roughly 130,000 distinct CDR3 sequences, about a sixth seen once. The sample was PBMCs or a T cell subset sorted from them (not recorded which). All receptors derive from a man younger than 30 who had mild COVID-19 (a few samples of this study predate the infection). Cell type and time point are not known.

This rearrangement joins TRBV6-5 to TRBJ2-7; D unclear. CDR1 and CDR2 from the germline V gene are MNHEY and SVGAGI. V was cut by 6 bases and J by 4 bases, with 13 bases left in between. The CDR3 consists of 13 residues. The chain's CDR3 is CASSTRRGYEQYV. CDR3 bases: TGTGCCAGCAGCACCCGGCGTGGGTACGAGCAGTACGTC.

The chain is built from TRBV6-6 and TRBJ2-5; a possible D gene is TRBD2 (5 bases). The DNA matches TRBJ2-7 better at its end, which makes the J call doubtful. Germline lookup yields CDR1 MNHNY and CDR2 SVGAGI (reference sequence). This CDR3 is 14 amino acids long. The CDR3 loop is CASSYAGLFYEQYV. The CDR3, as DNA: TGTGCCAGCAGTTACGCCGGACTGTTCTACGAGCAGTACGTC.

The V and J genes are TRBV5-1 and TRBJ1-4; 10 nucleotides line up with TRBD1. This CDR3 has 15 amino acids. Germline assignment: CDR1 SGHRS and CDR2 YFSETQ. V lost 3 bases and J lost 5; bases outside the gene matches: 4. The CDR3 DNA reads as TGCGCCAGCAGCTCAAGGACAGGGGGGAATGAAAAACTGTTTTTT. This codes for CASSSRTGGNEKLFF.

This chain uses TRBV20-1 with TRBJ1-4; possible D gene TRBD1, 6 bases. There are 14 residues in the CDR3. CDR1 is DFQATT, CDR2 SNEGSKA, per germline (reference sequence). The V and J ends lost 4 bases and 8 bases respectively, with 17 bases between them. CDR3 loop: CSAILPGVYEKLFF. CDR3 DNA: TGCAGTGCTATCCTCCCAGGGGTTTACGAAAAACTGTTTTTT.

The chain joins TRBV20-1 to TRBJ2-5; 9 bases map to TRBD2. Germline CDR1 DFQATT, CDR2 SNEGSKA (reference sequence). The CDR3 spans 15 residues. With 3 bases clipped from V and 3 bases from J, the junction kept 8 bases outside the gene matches. This CDR3 reads CSASLAGSSEETQYF. The CDR3 region has the DNA TGCAGTGCTAGTCTAGCGGGATCAAGCGAAGAGACCCAGTACTTC.

This clonotype appeared once. Here the CDR3 reads CASSTRLAGNTDTQYF. The CDR3 DNA is TGCGCCAGCAGCACGCGACTAGCGGGAAACACAGATACGCAGTATTTT. V is TRBV5-1 and J is TRBJ2-3; 11 nucleotides line up with TRBD2. This CDR3 contains 16 residues. The V and J ends lost 4 bases and 2 bases, in that order; junction bases with no gene match: 6. The germline CDR1 and CDR2 sequences are SGHRS and YFSETQ.

This clonotype was counted between two and nine times. V gene TRBV3-1 combines with J gene TRBJ2-1; 9 nucleotides match TRBD2. V lost 4 bases and J lost 4; bases outside the gene matches: 5. This CDR3 is 15 amino acids long. CDR1 is LGHDT and CDR2 is YNNKEL in the germline V gene (reference sequence). CDR3 bases: TGTGCCAGCAGCCGGGGGCGGGGGGGATACAATGAGCAGTTCTTC. This gives the protein CASSRGRGGYNEQFF.

This clonotype was found a few times. The V call is TRBV7-2, the J call TRBJ2-7; possible D gene TRBD1, 6 bases. CDR1 is SGHTA and CDR2 is FQGNSA in the germline V gene. This CDR3 comprises 14 residues. Deletions cut 5 bases from V and 3 bases from J, with 14 bases between. The chain's CDR3 is CASSRDIQLYEQYF. Written as DNA, the CDR3 is TGTGCCAGCAGCCGGGACATCCAGCTCTACGAGCAGTACTTC. Variable domain in full (rest from reference TRBV7-2 and TRBJ2-7): GAGVSQSPSNKVTEKGKDVELRCDPISGHTALYWYRQSLGQGLEFLIYFQGNSAPDKSGLPSDRFSAERTGGSVSTLTIQRTQQEDSAVYLCASSRDIQLYEQYFGPGTRLTVT.

This clonotype has more than one count but fewer than ten. The J gene is TRBJ2-3, the V gene TRBV20-1, with TRBD2 matching 9 bases. The CDR3 runs to 14 residues. Germline CDR1 is DFQATT and CDR2 is SNEGSKA (reference sequence). The J segment lost 4 bases and the V segment lost 0 bases, leaving 2 bases of the junction unmatched. CDR3 bases: TGCAGTGCTAGAGAGCGGGGGGGCGCAGATACGCAGTATTTT. The encoded protein is CSARERGGADTQYF.

This clonotype has just a few counts. The DNA of the CDR3 is TGTGCCAGTAGTACAGGGGTGAGGAATGAGCAGTTCTTC. It encodes CASSTGVRNEQFF. The gene calls are TRBV19 and TRBJ2-1; D may be TRBD1 (6 bases). V dropped 4 bases and J dropped 7 bases, with 11 bases sitting between them. The CDR3 has 13 amino acids. Germline CDR1 and CDR2: LNHDA and SQIVND (reference sequence).

This clonotype was found a few times. V and J are TRBV7-2 and TRBJ2-3; D not certain. The CDR3 extends over 13 amino acids. Trimming removed 5 bases at V and 8 bases at J, with 14 bases between. Germline V gene sequence: CDR1 SGHTA, CDR2 FQGNSA. The CDR3 protein is CASSPIRPGTQYF. The CDR3 region has the DNA TGTGCCAGCAGCCCCATCAGGCCTGGTACGCAGTATTTT.

This chain connects TRBV6-1 to TRBJ2-1, with D perhaps TRBD2 (6 bases). The germline gives CDR1 MNHNS, CDR2 SASEGT. The V end was cut by 6 bases, the J end by 4 bases, with 13 bases between. The CDR3 totals 14 residues. The CDR3 DNA sequence: TGTGCCAGCAGGGGACCTGGGGGGTACAATGAGCAGTTCTTC. It codes for CASRGPGGYNEQFF.

The chain joins TRBV5-1 to TRBJ1-1; D remains unclear. V dropped 4 bases and J dropped 1 base, with 8 bases sitting between them. The CDR3 loop spans 13 amino acids. Germline-derived CDR1 and CDR2 are SGHRS and YFSETQ. Here the CDR3 reads CASSPEPNTEAFF. The CDR3 DNA reads as TGCGCCAGCAGCCCTGAACCGAACACTGAAGCTTTCTTT.

The chain links TRBV12-3 or TRBV12-4 to TRBJ2-3; a weak D match, TRBD2 (6 bases). V was shortened by 6 bases and J by 1 base, with 11 bases between the two germline ends. CDR3 length: 14 residues. CDR3 sequence (DNA): TGTGCCAGCAGGCTCGGCGGGGGCACAGATACGCAGTATTTT. As protein: CASRLGGGTDTQYF.

The chain links TRBV20-1 to TRBJ2-3; 8 bases map to TRBD1. With V trimmed by 2 bases and J by 3 bases, 4 bases remained unmatched. The CDR3 has 14 amino acids. Germline V gene lookup returns CDR1 DFQATT and CDR2 SNEGSKA (reference sequence). CDR3 region: CSARRTGPTDTQYF. The CDR3, as DNA: TGCAGTGCTAGACGGACAGGGCCTACAGATACGCAGTATTTT.

This clonotype was seen a few times. The V call is TRBV7-9, the J call TRBJ2-2, with 9 bases fitting TRBD2. The CDR3 length is 16 residues. V lost 3 bases, J lost 5 bases, and 7 bases stayed unmatched. Looked up from germline, CDR1 is SEHNR and CDR2 is FQNEAQ (reference sequence). The CDR3 DNA is TGTGCCAGCAGCTTCGGTCGCCTAGCGGGGACCGGGGAGCTGTTTTTT. Its translation is CASSFGRLAGTGELFF. The variable domain in full, with the rest retrieved from reference TRBV7-9 and TRBJ2-2, is DTGVSQNPRHKITKRGQNVTFRCDPISEHNRLYWYRQTLGQGPEFLTYFQNEAQLEKSRLLSDRFSAERPKGSFSTLEIQRTEQGDSAMYLCASSFGRLAGTGELFFGEGSRLTVL.